This TCR beta chain emerged from a study of T cells after yellow fever vaccination. Overall study results and limits: Post-booster repertoires again held most primary-vaccination clones (roughly 96% CD4, about 90% CD8). Weaker overall was a secondary response that nonetheless peaked faster, on day 5 versus 15. One caveat is that FACS-sorted repertoires could contain abundant clonotypes contaminating from the bulk population.

The CDR3 consists of 16 residues. Germline V gene sequence: CDR1 DFQATT, CDR2 SNEGSKA (reference sequence). The ends were cut back, 3 bases at V and 4 bases at J, with 21 bases in the middle. The authors made TCR cDNA by 5'RACE template switching, adding a universal primer site and UMIs. TCRdb reanalysed the 5' RACE reads using MiXCR and keeps one entry per CDR3 protein. The top ten clones hold around 17% of a sample with about 330,000 distinct CDR3 sequences, 7% to 9% of them seen once. Note on this clonotype: Its antigen is unidentified.

This specimen consisted of PBMCs, obtained about 49 days after the first yellow fever vaccination. The clonotype originates from a young man who received the YFV17D yellow fever vaccine. The chain joins TRBV20-1 to TRBJ1-2, with D tentatively TRBD1 (5 bases). CDR3 sequence reads: CSASGAVFKGTYGYTF. CDR3 nucleotide sequence: TGCAGTGCTAGTGGGGCCGTTTTTAAGGGTACCTATGGCTACACCTTC.